This paragraph reports one T cell receptor beta chain. The antigen remains undetermined. This entry is derived from a study of OX40 agonist ivuxolimab in advanced cancers. On the study more broadly: Dose-escalation patients had hepatocellular carcinoma, melanoma, renal cell or head and neck cancer.

The J segment lost 2 bases and the V segment lost 5 bases, leaving 10 bases of the junction unmatched. The length of the CDR3 is 16 residues. Looked up from germline, CDR1 is MRHNA and CDR2 is SNTAGT. Sequenced by immunoSEQ multiplex PCR; TCRdb stores in-frame clones only, minus some. In the table there are tens of thousands of clones, 80% to 95% of which are singletons. Study-wide findings and caveats: Some nonresponders also had low normalized T-cell clonal expansion.

The clonotype was recovered from an adult with an advanced solid tumor such as melanoma, head and neck, liver or kidney cancer. The chain joins TRBV6-4 to TRBJ2-7; 9 nucleotides match TRBD1. This specimen was CD4+ or CD8+ T cells sorted from blood, taken in a trial of the OX40 agonist ivuxolimab. The CDR3 nucleotides read TGTGCCAGCAGTAAAGCTTCCGGGACAGGGACCTACGAGCAGTACTTC. Protein product: CASSKASGTGTYEQYF.